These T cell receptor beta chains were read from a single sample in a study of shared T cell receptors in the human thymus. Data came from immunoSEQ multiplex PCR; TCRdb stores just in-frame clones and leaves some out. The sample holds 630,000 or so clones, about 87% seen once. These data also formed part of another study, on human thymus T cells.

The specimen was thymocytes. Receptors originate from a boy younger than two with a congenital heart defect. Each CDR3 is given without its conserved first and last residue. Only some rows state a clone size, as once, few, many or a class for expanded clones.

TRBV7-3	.	ASSIAGGGTDTQY
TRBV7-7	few	ASSPHVVPGLAGDYEQF
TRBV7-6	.	ASSLAPRLAGSNTGELF
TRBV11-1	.	ASSGDSYSSYEQY
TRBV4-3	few	ASSHPGRGVGGYT
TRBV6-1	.	ASSEQGAEGNEQF
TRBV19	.	ASSIETSTNTGELF
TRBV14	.	ASSQDPRIAGEWYNNEQF
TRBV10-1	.	ASSESEAGEVSDTQY
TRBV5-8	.	ASSSYRDRVYEQY
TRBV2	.	ASLTGNYGYT
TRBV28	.	ASSPLAAEEWPF
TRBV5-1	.	ASSLEGTEGNTIY
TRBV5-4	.	ASSSGTSLGNEQF
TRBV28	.	ASSGPGDGSYT
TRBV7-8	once	ASLTGQGPYEQY
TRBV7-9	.	ASSRRPLIQGGAETQY
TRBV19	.	ASSTRTGNSYEQY
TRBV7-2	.	ASSTQTGKNYGYT
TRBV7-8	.	ASSSPEVRDRKGEQY
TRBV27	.	ASSSTPQGRQPQH
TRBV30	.	AWSAYRGPVLVRDYT
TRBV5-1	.	ASSLKGGPNSNSPLH
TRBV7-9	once	ASTFKAGGGEQY
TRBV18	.	ASSNRCSDTQY
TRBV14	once	ASSLYRDRAQF